This T cell receptor (beta chain) was recorded in a study of CD8 T cells in ankylosing spondylitis. General study findings and limits: A motif in TCR beta, a set of under 10 highly homologous variants, appeared characteristic of ankylosing spondylitis blood. The clones that were linked to disease were reported to be significantly enriched in matched synovial fluid samples from ankylosing spondylitis patients. Prior literature has documented some motif variants in synovial fluid and blood from reactive arthritis.

For this clonotype: Its antigen is unknown.

This CDR3 is 16 amino acids long. Germline V lookup: CDR1 SEHNR, CDR2 FQNEAQ (reference sequence). V was trimmed by 3 bases and J by 4 bases, leaving 17 bases between them. Each CDR3 protein is one row after TCRdb ran MiXCR on the 5' RACE reads. The profile shows 350,000 or so distinct CDR3 sequences, approximately 10% of them singletons. The clonotype comes from a female donor with ankylosing spondylitis or in good health (not recorded which). The rearrangement links TRBV7-9 to TRBJ2-3; D not certain. The specimen was blood, either unsorted or a sorted T cell fraction (not recorded which). CDR3 amino acids: CASSLGEASTADTQYF. The CDR3 bases are TGTGCCAGCAGCTTGGGTGAGGCTAGTACCGCAGATACGCAGTATTTT.